This record looks at one TCR beta chain sequence and its context. Per the original methods: From reference gene primer amplification, estimates of nucleated cell counts were derived. TCRdb's copy holds only in-frame clones and misses some; the assay was immunoSEQ multiplex PCR. The DNA was the basis for D and trimming; V, J and clone size are from that table. The sample records roughly 270,000 clones, 85% being singletons. CDR1 is MNHEY and CDR2 is SMNVEV in the germline V gene (reference sequence). V was pared by 8 bases and J by 7 bases, with 21 bases between. The CDR3 covers 14 residues. The data originate from a study of blood T cell repertoires in COVID-19. Overall study: The analysed material was cDNA or gDNA that came from T cells, B-cell-depleted T cells, or PBMCs.

V usage is TRBV27 and J usage is TRBJ2-7; D perhaps matches TRBD2 (7 bases). The clonotype was recovered from a man between 50 and 59 years old with active or convalescent COVID-19. Sequencing was carried out using peripheral blood. The CDR3 nucleotides are TGTGCCAGCGCACGGGGGGCCAGGACTTCGGAGCAGTACTTC. It yields the protein CASARGARTSEQYF.